Below, 23 T cell receptor beta chains from the same sample are listed, as sequenced in a study of blood T cell repertoires in COVID-19. Measured with immunoSEQ multiplex PCR; TCRdb has only the in-frame clones, and not every one. The repertoire holds approximately 230,000 clones, with 85% to 90% as singletons. What was sequenced was PBMCs or T cells enriched from blood (not recorded which). These receptors originate from a man aged 18 to 29 who had recovered from COVID-19.

The chain recombines TRBV5-1 with TRBJ1-2; TRBD1 aligns across 9 bases. V was pared by 5 bases and J by 0 bases, with 8 bases of the junction left unmatched. CDR1 is SGHRS and CDR2 is YFSETQ in the germline V gene. This CDR3 has 16 amino acids. The CDR3 here is CASRPSTGGSNYGYTF. CDR3 nucleotides: TGCGCCAGCAGACCCTCTACAGGGGGCTCTAACTATGGCTACACCTTC.

This chain links TRBV24-1 with TRBJ2-5; weak D call: TRBD1 (6 bases). The germline V gene has CDR1 KGHDR and CDR2 SFDVKD. The CDR3 spans 16 residues. Trimming took 3 bases from V and 5 from J, leaving 18 bases between them. For the CDR3, the DNA is TGTGCCACCAGTGATAGCCAAGAGGGGGATAGGGAGACCCAGTACTTC. Its protein is CATSDSQEGDRETQYF.

The rearrangement links TRBV14 to TRBJ2-7; D may be TRBD1 (5 bases). This CDR3 is built from 14 residues. Trimming took off 3 bases at V and 2 bases at J, with 11 bases between the two ends. The germline gives CDR1 SGHDN, CDR2 FVKESK. The CDR3 here is CASSQGLGTYEQYF. CDR3 DNA sequence: TGTGCCAGCAGCCAGGGGCTAGGCACCTACGAGCAGTACTTC.

V usage is TRBV2 and J usage is TRBJ2-5, with TRBD2 matching 11 bases. The CDR3 is 14 amino acids. Germline V gives CDR1 SNHLY, CDR2 FYNNEI. V lost 7 bases and J lost 7; bases outside the gene matches: 8. CDR3 nucleotide sequence: TGTGCCAGCAAGACTAGCGGGACCTGGGGGACCCAGTACTTC. Its translation is CASKTSGTWGTQYF.

V usage is TRBV5-1 and J usage is TRBJ2-2, with D perhaps matching TRBD1 (6 bases). The germline V gene has CDR1 SGHRS and CDR2 YFSETQ. This CDR3 contains 15 residues. Trimming took 5 bases from V and 4 from J, leaving 15 bases between them. The CDR3: CASSPNRATTGELFF. As DNA, the CDR3 is TGCGCCAGCAGTCCTAACAGGGCCACCACCGGGGAGCTGTTTTTT.

V gene TRBV30 combines with J gene TRBJ2-1; D is possibly TRBD2 (5 bases). CDR1 and CDR2 (germline): GTSNPN, SVGIG (reference sequence). The CDR3 consists of 12 residues. Trimming stripped 2 bases from V and 9 bases from J, with 11 bases between. The CDR3 sequence is CAWSTDGVEQFF. The CDR3 DNA is TGTGCCTGGAGTACAGACGGGGTTGAGCAGTTCTTC.

This chain links TRBV4-1 with TRBJ1-2; TRBD1 matches at 8 bases. This CDR3 is built from 16 residues. Germline CDR1 reads MGHRA; CDR2 reads YSYEKL. The trim removed 3 bases at V and 4 bases at J, leaving 10 bases unmatched. CDR3 nucleotides: TGCGCCAGCAGCCAGGCCCCCACTGACAGGGGCTATGGCTACACCTTC. This gives the protein CASSQAPTDRGYGYTF.

This clone was detected only once. CDR3 DNA: TGTGCCAGCAGCCTGCACAGGGCCAACACTGAAGCTTTCTTT. Translating gives CASSLHRANTEAFF. This rearrangement joins TRBV3-1 (or the pseudogene TRBV3-2) to TRBJ1-1; D might be TRBD1 (6 bases). The V gene lost 4 bases and the J gene lost 2 bases, with 11 bases spanning the gap. CDR1 is LGHDT and CDR2 is YNNKEL in the germline V gene (reference sequence). CDR3 length: 14 amino acids.

V gene TRBV9 combines with J gene TRBJ2-1; 8 bases line up with TRBD2. In germline, CDR1 is SGDLS, CDR2 YYNGEE. Trimming cost V 0 bases and J 6 bases; bases outside gene matches: 5. This CDR3 contains 15 residues. Written as DNA, the CDR3 is TGTGCCAGCAGCGTAGGAGGACTAGCTGGCAATGAGCAGTTCTTC. Residues: CASSVGGLAGNEQFF. Drawing the rest from reference TRBV9 and TRBJ2-1, the complete variable domain is DSGVTQTPKHLITATGQRVTLRCSPRSGDLSVYWYQQSLDQGLQFLIQYYNGEERAKGNILERFSAQQFPDLHSELNLSSLELGDSALYFCASSVGGLAGNEQFFGPGTRLTVL.

The CDR3 bases are TGTGCCAGTAGTATTCACCCCAGGGCGTCCCCACTGGACACTGAAGCTTTCTTT. Its translation: CASSIHPRASPLDTEAFF. This chain links TRBV19 with TRBJ1-1; TRBD1 is a possible D gene (5 bases). Germline V gene data show CDR1 as LNHDA and CDR2 as SQIVND (reference sequence). With 3 bases removed from V and 3 bases from J, the gap between germline ends came to 23 bases. The CDR3 is 18 residues long.

This rearrangement joins TRBV5-1 to TRBJ1-2; the match to TRBD1 covers 8 bases. The V gene end was trimmed by 0 bases and the J gene end by 6 bases; junction bases not matched to a gene: 10. The CDR3 consists of 16 residues. Per germline, CDR1 SGHRS and CDR2 YFSETQ. CDR3 in DNA: TGCGCCAGCAGCTTGGACCCAGGACAGGGAATAGATGGCTACACCTTC. Translation: CASSLDPGQGIDGYTF.

The V and J genes are TRBV29-1 and TRBJ2-2, with D possibly being TRBD1 (5 bases). V was cut by 3 bases and J by 2 bases, with 10 bases left in between. This CDR3 spans 14 amino acids. Looked up from germline, CDR1 is SQVTM and CDR2 is ANQGSEA. CDR3 amino acids: CSVDGQGNTGELFF. The CDR3, as DNA: TGCAGCGTTGATGGTCAGGGTAACACCGGGGAGCTGTTTTTT.

This clone appeared a single time. In DNA form, the CDR3 reads TGTGCCAGCAGCGGGACTAGCCCCGGGGAGCTGTTTTTT. Its protein is CASSGTSPGELFF. The chain carries TRBV6-5 and TRBJ2-2, with 9 bases fitting TRBD2. V shed 6 bases, J shed 6 bases, and the junction held 2 bases outside the gene matches. This CDR3 is 13 amino acids long. Germline CDR1 is MNHEY and CDR2 is SVGAGI.

The J gene is TRBJ2-7, the V gene TRBV27, with TRBD2 matching 7 bases. The CDR3 is 14 residues long. J lost 3 bases, V lost 0 bases, and 2 bases had no gene match. Per germline, CDR1 MNHEY and CDR2 SMNVEV (reference sequence). CDR3 sequence (DNA): TGTGCCAGCAGTTTATCTGGCGGGAGCTACGAGCAGTACTTC. Its protein product is CASSLSGGSYEQYF.

The gene calls are TRBV11-2 and TRBJ1-3; D is perhaps TRBD1 (6 bases). The CDR3 length is 17 residues. Germline lookup yields CDR1 SGHAT and CDR2 FQNNGV. With 6 bases removed from V and 0 bases from J, the gap between germline ends came to 18 bases. The CDR3 DNA reads as TGTGCCAGCAGTCAAGGGACAACAGGGCCCTCTGGAAACACCATATATTTT. This gives the protein CASSQGTTGPSGNTIYF.

The chain employs TRBV28 and TRBJ1-5; D gene uncertain. There are 12 residues in the CDR3. CDR1 and CDR2 (germline): MDHEN, SYDVKM. The V and J ends lost 6 bases and 5 bases respectively, with 8 bases between them. In nucleotides, the CDR3 is TGTGCCAGCAGATTAGGAGATCAGCCCCAGCATTTT. Protein sequence: CASRLGDQPQHF.

This sequence joins TRBV7-9 and TRBJ2-1; 9 nucleotides match TRBD2. CDR1 is SEHNR and CDR2 is FQNEAQ in the germline V gene (reference sequence). J was trimmed by 2 bases and V by 2 bases; bases with no gene match: 4. The CDR3 length is 16 residues. CDR3 sequence: CASSLSAGGAYNEQFF. In DNA form, the CDR3 reads TGTGCCAGCAGCTTAAGTGCGGGAGGGGCCTACAATGAGCAGTTCTTC.

Remarks on this clone: One end of the junction varies from germline; a read error may be responsible. The chain combines TRBV4-1 with TRBJ2-1; no reliable D call. The germline V gene encodes CDR1 MGHRA and CDR2 YSYEKL. The CDR3 is made up of 14 amino acids. The CDR3 protein is CASSRSWLYSEQFF. The CDR3 nucleotides read TGCGCCAGCAGCCGGTCTTGGCTCTACAGTGAGCAGTTCTTC.

This clone was seen a handful of times. V usage is TRBV24-1 and J usage is TRBJ2-2; D remains ambiguous. Trimming cost V 5 bases and J 3 bases, with 15 bases left between them. This CDR3 comprises 16 residues. Looked up from germline, CDR1 is KGHDR and CDR2 is SFDVKD. The chain's CDR3 is CATSVAWSPDTGELFF. DNA of the CDR3: TGTGCCACCAGTGTGGCGTGGAGTCCTGACACCGGGGAGCTGTTTTTT.

This chain links TRBV29-1 with TRBJ2-5; no definite D call. Germline CDR1 and CDR2: SQVTM and ANQGSEA. The CDR3 is 12 amino acids. V shed 6 bases and J shed 2 bases, with 10 bases lying between them. The CDR3 spells CSVLRVQETQYF. The DNA of the CDR3 is TGCAGCGTCTTACGCGTACAAGAGACCCAGTACTTC.

In nucleotides, the CDR3 is TGTGCCTGGAGTGTACGCGGCAGGGTAGTCGGGACCCAGTACTTC. It translates to CAWSVRGRVVGTQYF. V and J are TRBV30 and TRBJ2-5, with D maybe TRBD1 (5 bases). CDR1 GTSNPN and CDR2 SVGIG come from the germline V gene (reference sequence). Trimming stripped 0 bases from V and 7 bases from J, with 18 bases between. The CDR3 is made up of 15 amino acids.

This chain uses TRBV12-5 with TRBJ1-4; TRBD1 matches at 7 bases. With 7 bases clipped from V and 4 bases from J, the junction kept 9 bases outside the gene matches. Germline-derived CDR1 and CDR2 are LGHNT and FRNRAP. The CDR3 spans 15 residues. The CDR3 coding sequence is TGTGCTAGTGCATACCCGGCAGGGGGTAATGAAAAACTGTTTTTT. As protein: CASAYPAGGNEKLFF.

This clone was seen just once. The chain recombines TRBV18 with TRBJ1-4; no firm D call. The V gene lost 0 bases and the J gene lost 2 bases, with 7 bases spanning the gap. CDR1 is KGHSH, CDR2 LQKENI, per germline. This CDR3 is built from 15 residues. The CDR3 protein is CASSPPGGTNEKLFF. CDR3 nucleotide sequence: TGTGCCAGCTCACCACCAGGAGGGACTAATGAAAAACTGTTTTTT.